Below are 17 T cell receptor beta chains sequenced from a single sample in a study of blood T cell repertoires in COVID-19. Assay used: immunoSEQ multiplex PCR; TCRdb lists only in-frame clones, some missing. There are under 200,000 clones in the sample; 86% occur only once, and approximately 7% lies in the top ten. The source material was peripheral blood. The receptors stem from a man aged 45-65 years with active or convalescent COVID-19.

The chain is built from TRBV18 and TRBJ1-6, with 9 bases aligning to TRBD1. V lost 3 bases, J lost 7 bases, and 7 bases stayed unmatched. The length of the CDR3 is 16 residues. Looked up from germline, CDR1 is KGHSH and CDR2 is LQKENI. CDR3 nucleotide sequence: TGTGCCAGCTCACCGGACAGGGGAGGTGGGAATTCACCCCTCCACTTT. It codes for CASSPDRGGGNSPLHF.

The rearrangement links TRBV4-1 to TRBJ2-7; TRBD1 is a possible D gene (6 bases). CDR1 and CDR2 (germline): MGHRA, YSYEKL. The CDR3 contains 15 residues. V was clipped by 4 bases and J by 0 bases, with 13 bases between them. In DNA, the CDR3 is TGCGCCAGCAGCCGGGGGCCCCAGAGCTCCTACGAGCAGTACTTC. Translating gives CASSRGPQSSYEQYF.

The rearrangement joins TRBV30 to TRBJ2-1; possible D gene TRBD2, 6 bases. V was pared by 1 base and J by 4 bases, with 11 bases between. This CDR3 region has 14 residues. In germline, CDR1 is GTSNPN, CDR2 SVGIG (reference sequence). The CDR3 is CAWSAGVRYNEQFF. CDR3 coding DNA: TGTGCCTGGAGTGCGGGAGTACGATACAATGAGCAGTTCTTC.

This chain uses TRBV9 with TRBJ1-2; D unclear. V was trimmed by 2 bases and J by 2 bases, leaving 7 bases between them. The germline V gene encodes CDR1 SGDLS and CDR2 YYNGEE. The CDR3 is 13 amino acids. The CDR3 spells CASSVGVNYGYTF. For the CDR3, the DNA is TGTGCCAGCAGCGTGGGCGTAAACTATGGCTACACCTTC.

J is TRBJ1-5 and V is TRBV28; D not resolved. The ends were cut back, 5 bases at V and 2 bases at J, with 13 bases in the middle. The CDR3 length is 15 residues. Germline values: CDR1 MDHEN, CDR2 SYDVKM. This CDR3 is CASSPPGSGNQPQHF. As DNA, the CDR3 is TGTGCCAGCAGTCCCCCGGGGAGCGGCAATCAGCCCCAGCATTTT.

The chain carries TRBV10-3 and TRBJ2-2; possible D gene TRBD2, 5 bases. Trimming pared 8 bases from V and 3 bases from J, leaving 7 bases between. This CDR3 spans 12 amino acids. The V gene's germline CDR1 is ENHRY and CDR2 SYGVKD. Here the CDR3 DNA reads TGTGCCATCCCAGCGGACACCGGGGAGCTGTTTTTT. It is translated as CAIPADTGELFF.

The V gene is TRBV24-1, the J gene TRBJ1-2, with 10 bases aligning to TRBD1. Germline V CDR1 and CDR2: KGHDR, SFDVKD. There are 17 residues in the CDR3. The V gene end was trimmed by 4 bases and the J gene end by 8 bases; junction bases not matched to a gene: 15. The CDR3 nucleotides read TGTGCCACCAGTGAGGCCAGTCTCGACAGGGGGCTTGACGGCTACACCTTC. Protein: CATSEASLDRGLDGYTF.

V usage is TRBV5-1 and J usage is TRBJ1-2, with TRBD1 matching over 7 bases. CDR3 length: 13 residues. Looked up from germline, CDR1 is SGHRS and CDR2 is YFSETQ. With V trimmed by 0 bases and J by 7 bases, 3 bases remained unmatched. Written as DNA, the CDR3 is TGCGCCAGCAGCTTGGTTGGGGACAGTGGCTACACCTTC. It specifies CASSLVGDSGYTF.

The J gene is TRBJ2-7, the V gene TRBV2; unclear D gene. Trimming shortened V by 8 bases and J by 4 bases, and 15 bases separated the two germline ends. Germline values: CDR1 SNHLY, CDR2 FYNNEI. This CDR3 contains 13 residues. The CDR3 sequence: CASASALGYEQYF. The CDR3 DNA is TGTGCCAGCGCATCCGCCCTAGGATACGAGCAGTACTTC. The variable domain in full, with the rest retrieved from reference TRBV2 and TRBJ2-7, is EPEVTQTPSHQVTQMGQEVILRCVPISNHLYFYWYRQILGQKVEFLVSFYNNEISEKSEIFDDQFSVERPDGSNFTLKIRSTKLEDSAMYFCASASALGYEQYFGPGTRLTVT.

The CDR3 DNA reads TGTGCCAGCAGCCCCTCCCCCGGACAGGGGGCCTACGAGCAGTACTTC. It translates to CASSPSPGQGAYEQYF. The V gene is TRBV5-4, the J gene TRBJ2-7, with 10 nucleotides matching TRBD1. This CDR3 has 16 amino acids. Trimming took 4 bases from V and 2 from J; bases not matched to a gene: 9. CDR1 and CDR2 from the germline V gene are SGHNT and YYREEE (reference sequence).

This clone was observed once. This chain connects TRBV11-3 to TRBJ2-7; 9 bases align to TRBD1. The CDR3 consists of 17 residues. V lost 5 bases and J lost 2; bases outside the gene matches: 13. Per germline, CDR1 SGHNT and CDR2 YENEEA. The CDR3 coding sequence is TGTGCCAGCAGCCCATACCCCGGGACAGGGAAAACCTACGAGCAGTACTTC. It translates to CASSPYPGTGKTYEQYF.

V usage is TRBV6-5 and J usage is TRBJ1-2, with no clear D. The CDR3 extends over 11 amino acids. From germline, CDR1 is MNHEY and CDR2 SVGAGI. The CDR3 nucleotides read TGTGCTTCAGGAGGGAACTATGGCTACACCTTC. Translated: CASGGNYGYTF.

This clone was counted between two and nine times. The rearrangement uses TRBV19 and TRBJ1-1; D might be TRBD1 (5 bases). The CDR3 runs to 13 residues. V was pared by 7 bases and J by 3 bases, with 12 bases between. Germline CDR1 is LNHDA and CDR2 is SQIVND (reference sequence). As DNA, the CDR3 is TGTGCCAGTATGTTGGGGCCGGACACTGAAGCTTTCTTT. It codes for CASMLGPDTEAFF.

The J gene is TRBJ1-1, the V gene TRBV18, with D hard to call. V lost 5 bases to trimming and J lost 5 bases, with 15 bases between them. The CDR3 consists of 14 residues. The germline V gene has CDR1 KGHSH and CDR2 LQKENI. CDR3 residues: CASSFGVLETEAFF. The CDR3 DNA reads as TGTGCCAGCTCATTCGGGGTCCTGGAGACTGAAGCTTTCTTT.

This rearrangement joins TRBV5-6 to TRBJ1-5, with 9 bases that match TRBD1. The CDR3 loop spans 15 amino acids. Trimming removed 5 bases from V and 2 bases from J; junction bases left unmatched: 5. CDR1 SGHDT and CDR2 YYEEEE come from the germline V gene. The CDR3 reads CASSNRGLGNQPQHF. The CDR3 DNA is TGTGCCAGCAGTAACAGGGGGCTGGGCAATCAGCCCCAGCATTTT.

This clone has only one observation. The chain combines TRBV5-1 with TRBJ2-5, with 7 nucleotides matching TRBD2. The CDR3 is 13 residues long. With 5 bases clipped from V and 5 bases from J, the junction kept 6 bases outside the gene matches. Germline V gives CDR1 SGHRS, CDR2 YFSETQ. CDR3 protein: CASSTGGGETQYF. The CDR3 DNA is TGCGCCAGCAGTACCGGGGGAGGGGAGACCCAGTACTTC.

This chain joins TRBV7-8 and TRBJ1-3, with D possibly matching TRBD1 (6 bases). V gave up 0 bases and J gave up 2 bases, with 8 bases separating them. CDR3 length equals 15 residues. Looked up from germline, CDR1 is SGHVS and CDR2 is FQNEAQ. The CDR3 DNA reads as TGTGCCAGCAGCTTAGCGGGGGCAGCTGGAAACACCATATATTTT. Protein sequence: CASSLAGAAGNTIYF.